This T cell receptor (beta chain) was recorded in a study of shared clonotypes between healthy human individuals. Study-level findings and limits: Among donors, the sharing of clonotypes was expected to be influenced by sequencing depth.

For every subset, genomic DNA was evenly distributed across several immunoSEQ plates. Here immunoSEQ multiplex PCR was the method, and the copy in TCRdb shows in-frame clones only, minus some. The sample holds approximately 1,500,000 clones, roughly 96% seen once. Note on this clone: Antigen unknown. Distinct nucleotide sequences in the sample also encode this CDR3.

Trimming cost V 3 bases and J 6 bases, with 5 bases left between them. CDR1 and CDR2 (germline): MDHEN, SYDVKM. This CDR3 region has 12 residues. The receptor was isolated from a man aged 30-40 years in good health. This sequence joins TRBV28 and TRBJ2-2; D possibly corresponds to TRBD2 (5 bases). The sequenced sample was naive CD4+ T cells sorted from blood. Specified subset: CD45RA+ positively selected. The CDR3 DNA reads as TGTGCCAGCAGTTTGCGGGCCGGGGAGCTGTTTTTT. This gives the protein CASSLRAGELFF.